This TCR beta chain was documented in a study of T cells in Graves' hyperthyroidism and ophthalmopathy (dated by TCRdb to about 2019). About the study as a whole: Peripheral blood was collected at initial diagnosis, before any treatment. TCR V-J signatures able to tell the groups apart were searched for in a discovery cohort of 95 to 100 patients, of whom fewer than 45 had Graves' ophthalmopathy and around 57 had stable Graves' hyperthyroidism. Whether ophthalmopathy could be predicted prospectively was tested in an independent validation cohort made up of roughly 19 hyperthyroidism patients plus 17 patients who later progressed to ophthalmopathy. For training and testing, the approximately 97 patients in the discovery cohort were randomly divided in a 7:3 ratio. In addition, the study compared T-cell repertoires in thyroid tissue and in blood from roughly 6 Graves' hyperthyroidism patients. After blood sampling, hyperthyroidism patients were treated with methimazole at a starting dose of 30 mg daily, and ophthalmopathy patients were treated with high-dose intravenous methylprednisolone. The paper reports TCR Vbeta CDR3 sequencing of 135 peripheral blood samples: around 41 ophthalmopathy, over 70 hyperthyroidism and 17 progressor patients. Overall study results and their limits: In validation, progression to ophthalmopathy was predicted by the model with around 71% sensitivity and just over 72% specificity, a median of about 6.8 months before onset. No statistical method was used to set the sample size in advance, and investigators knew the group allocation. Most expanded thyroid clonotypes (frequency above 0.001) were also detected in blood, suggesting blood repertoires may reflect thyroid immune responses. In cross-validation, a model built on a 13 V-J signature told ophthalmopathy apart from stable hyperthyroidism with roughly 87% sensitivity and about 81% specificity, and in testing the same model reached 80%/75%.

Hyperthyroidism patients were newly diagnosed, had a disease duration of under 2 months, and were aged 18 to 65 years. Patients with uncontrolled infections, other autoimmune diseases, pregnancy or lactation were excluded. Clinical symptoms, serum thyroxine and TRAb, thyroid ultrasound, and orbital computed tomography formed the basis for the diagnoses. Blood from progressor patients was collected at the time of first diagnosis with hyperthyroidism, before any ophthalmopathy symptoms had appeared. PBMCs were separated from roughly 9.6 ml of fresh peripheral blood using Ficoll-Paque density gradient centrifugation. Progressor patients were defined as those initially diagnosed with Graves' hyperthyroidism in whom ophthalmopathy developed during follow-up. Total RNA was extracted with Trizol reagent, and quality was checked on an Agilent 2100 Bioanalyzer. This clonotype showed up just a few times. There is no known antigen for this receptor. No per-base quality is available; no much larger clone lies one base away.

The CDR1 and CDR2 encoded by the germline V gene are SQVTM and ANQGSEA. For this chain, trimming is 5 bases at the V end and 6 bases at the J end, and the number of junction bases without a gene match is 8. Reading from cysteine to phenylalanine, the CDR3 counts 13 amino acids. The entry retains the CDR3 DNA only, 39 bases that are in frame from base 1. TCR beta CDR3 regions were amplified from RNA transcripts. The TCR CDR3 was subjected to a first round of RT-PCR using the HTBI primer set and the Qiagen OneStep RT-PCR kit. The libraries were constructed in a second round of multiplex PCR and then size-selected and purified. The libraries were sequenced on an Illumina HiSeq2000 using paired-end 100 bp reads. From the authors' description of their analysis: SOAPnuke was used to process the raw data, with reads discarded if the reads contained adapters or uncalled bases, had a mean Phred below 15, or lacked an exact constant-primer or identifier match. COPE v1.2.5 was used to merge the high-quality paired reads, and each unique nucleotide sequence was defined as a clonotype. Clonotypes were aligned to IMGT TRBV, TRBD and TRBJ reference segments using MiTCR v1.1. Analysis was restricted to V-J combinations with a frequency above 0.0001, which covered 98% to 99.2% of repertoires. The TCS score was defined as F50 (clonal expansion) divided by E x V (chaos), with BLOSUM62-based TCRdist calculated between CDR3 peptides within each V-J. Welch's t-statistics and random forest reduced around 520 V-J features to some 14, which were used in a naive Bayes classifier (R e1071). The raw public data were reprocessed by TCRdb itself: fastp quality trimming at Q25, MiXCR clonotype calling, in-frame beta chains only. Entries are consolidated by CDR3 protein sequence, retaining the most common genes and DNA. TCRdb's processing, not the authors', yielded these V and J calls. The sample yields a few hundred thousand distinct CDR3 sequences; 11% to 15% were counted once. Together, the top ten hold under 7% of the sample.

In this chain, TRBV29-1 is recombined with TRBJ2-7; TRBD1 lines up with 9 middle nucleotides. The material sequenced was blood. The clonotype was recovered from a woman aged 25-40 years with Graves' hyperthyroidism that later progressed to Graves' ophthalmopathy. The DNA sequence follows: TGCAGCGTTTCCGGGACAGGGACCAGCGAGCAGTACTTC. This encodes CSVSGTGTSEQYF.